The next 15 T cell receptor beta chains were all read from a single sample in a study of cytomegalovirus exposure and HLA in healthy donors. The PCR contained 60 Vbeta and 13 Jbeta primers. Here immunoSEQ multiplex PCR was the method, and the copy in TCRdb shows in-frame clones only, minus some. Of 60,000 to 85,000 clones listed, around 76% are singletons. The material sequenced was PBMCs. Receptors were obtained from a male donor in good health and CMV-seropositive.

Of note for this clone: Germline is not matched at one junction end, which may reflect a read error. The sample contains more than one DNA sequence encoding this CDR3. The chain has TRBV18 and TRBJ1-6, with D perhaps matching TRBD1 (5 bases). The CDR3 extends over 15 amino acids. The germline V gene has CDR1 KGHSH and CDR2 LQKENI. CDR3 sequence: CASSPAAGRNSPLHF. DNA for the CDR3: TGTGCCAGCTCACCAGCGGCAGGGCGAAATTCGCCCCTCCACTTT.

The rearrangement links TRBV7-9 to TRBJ2-1; no reliable D call. CDR1 and CDR2 from the germline V gene are SEHNR and FQNEAQ (reference sequence). The length of the CDR3 is 11 residues. Trimming cost V 8 bases and J 3 bases, with 5 bases left between them. The CDR3, as DNA: TGTGCCAGCCACAACTACAATGAGCAGTTCTTC. Its protein is CASHNYNEQFF.

To note about this clone: The junction does not match germline at one end; this may be a read error. This chain connects TRBV10-3 to TRBJ2-7; D is perhaps TRBD2 (5 bases). Germline V gene lookup returns CDR1 ENHRY and CDR2 SYGVKD. The CDR3 covers 14 residues. The DNA for the CDR3 is TGTGCCAGCAGTTACGATGAGGGCTACTACGAGCAGTACTTC. Translation gives CASSYDEGYYEQYF.

J is TRBJ2-5 and V is TRBV6-1; 13 bases agree with TRBD2. Per the germline V gene, CDR1 is MNHNS and CDR2 is SASEGT. The ends lost 6 bases at V and 3 bases at J; junction bases unmatched: 4. The CDR3 runs 15 residues. CDR3 sequence reads: CASSSGTSGKETQYF. For the CDR3, the DNA is TGTGCCAGCAGCTCCGGGACTAGCGGGAAAGAGACCCAGTACTTC.

The V call is TRBV19, the J call TRBJ2-5, with TRBD1 identical over 9 bases. Trimming cost V 8 bases and J 7 bases; bases outside gene matches: 11. This CDR3 contains 14 residues. Germline CDR1 reads LNHDA; CDR2 reads SQIVND (reference sequence). CDR3 nucleotide sequence: TGTGCCAGTCGTCCCGGGACAGGGTTTGGGACCCAGTACTTC. It translates to CASRPGTGFGTQYF.

The genes are TRBV7-6 and TRBJ2-6, with 12 nucleotides matching TRBD1. Trimming cost V 4 bases and J 4 bases; bases outside gene matches: 8. The V gene's germline CDR1 is SGHVS and CDR2 FNYEAQ. This CDR3 has 18 amino acids. The CDR3, as DNA: TGTGCCAGCAGCTCAACGGGACAGGGGGCGAGAGGGGCCAACGTCCTGACTTTC. It encodes CASSSTGQGARGANVLTF. Variable domain in full (rest from reference TRBV7-6 and TRBJ2-6): GAGVSQSPRYKVTKRGQDVALRCDPISGHVSLYWYRQALGQGPEFLTYFNYEAQQDKSGLPNDRFSAERPEGSISTLTIQRTEQRDSAMYRCASSSTGQGARGANVLTFGAGSRLTVL.

The chain combines TRBV6-1 with TRBJ2-5; the match to TRBD2 covers 8 bases. The DNA matches TRBJ2-7 better at its end, which makes the J call doubtful. Germline lookup yields CDR1 MNHNS and CDR2 SASEGT. CDR3 size: 13 residues. CDR3 sequence reads: CASRLADYYEQYF. The CDR3, as DNA: TGTGCCAGCAGACTAGCGGATTATTACGAGCAGTACTTC.

CDR3 residues: CASSTRDRGATNEKLFF. The CDR3 bases are TGTGCCAGCAGCACTCGAGACAGGGGTGCAACTAATGAAAAACTGTTTTTT. J is TRBJ1-4 and V is TRBV7-2; TRBD1 matches 8 bases. Germline CDR1 and CDR2: SGHTA and FQGNSA. This CDR3 comprises 17 residues. Trimming removed 5 bases from V and 0 bases from J; junction bases left unmatched: 8.

This clone was counted a few times. The CDR3 sequence: CASSQGSGYTF. CDR3 nucleotide sequence: TGTGCCAGCAGCCAGGGGAGTGGCTACACCTTC. The chain joins TRBV7-6 to TRBJ1-2; tentatively, D is TRBD1 (6 bases). Per germline, CDR1 SGHVS and CDR2 FNYEAQ. The CDR3 consists of 11 residues. V was trimmed by 5 bases and J by 7 bases, leaving 8 bases between them.

The gene calls are TRBV18 and TRBJ1-2, with 11 bases fitting TRBD1. The CDR3 extends over 15 amino acids. Germline assignment: CDR1 KGHSH and CDR2 LQKENI. V gave up 2 bases and J gave up 6 bases; unmatched junction bases: 5. This CDR3 reads CASSPWDRGRDGYTF. The CDR3 DNA reads as TGTGCCAGCTCACCATGGGACAGGGGGAGAGATGGCTACACCTTC.

This clone appeared a few times. V gene TRBV4-1 combines with J gene TRBJ2-1, with TRBD1 matching 8 bases. J lost 7 bases, V lost 6 bases, and 11 bases had no gene match. CDR3 length: 15 amino acids. In germline, CDR1 is MGHRA, CDR2 YSYEKL. The CDR3 DNA follows: TGCGCCAGCAGTCGGAGGCAGGGGGCGGGAAATGAGCAGTTCTTC. Translated, it gives CASSRRQGAGNEQFF.

This rearrangement joins TRBV18 to TRBJ2-5, with TRBD1 matching 7 bases. The DNA end favors TRBJ2-7, so the J call may be wrong. CDR1 and CDR2 from the germline V gene are KGHSH and LQKENI. CDR3 length equals 13 residues. The CDR3 bases are TGTGCCAGCTCGCCGGGACAGACGTACGAGCAGTACTTC. Translation: CASSPGQTYEQYF.

This chain connects TRBV5-8 to TRBJ2-3; D is perhaps TRBD1 (5 bases). Trimming removed 0 bases at V and 4 bases at J, with 9 bases between. The germline CDR1 and CDR2 sequences are SGHTS and YDEGEE. The CDR3 consists of 14 residues. In DNA, the CDR3 is TGTGCCAGCAGCTTGGAAGACAGCGCAGATACGCAGTATTTT. This translates into CASSLEDSADTQYF. Drawing the rest from reference TRBV5-8 and TRBJ2-3, the complete variable domain is EAGVTQSPTHLIKTRGQQATLRCSPISGHTSVYWYQQALGLGLQFLLWYDEGEERNRGNFPPRFSGRQFPNYSSELNVNALELEDSALYLCASSLEDSADTQYFGPGTRLTVL.

The V and J genes are TRBV7-8 and TRBJ2-3; TRBD2 agrees at 8 bases. The CDR3 sequence is 19 residues long. Germline assignment: CDR1 SGHVS and CDR2 FQNEAQ. V dropped 2 bases and J dropped 4; count of bases not matched to a gene: 17. The CDR3 spells CASSLRRRGEIMGADTQYF. The CDR3 nucleotides read TGTGCCAGCAGCTTACGGCGGCGGGGGGAGATAATGGGGGCAGATACGCAGTATTTT.

This rearrangement joins TRBV5-6 to TRBJ1-1, with 9 positions matching TRBD1. The CDR3 runs 15 residues. V trimming: 3 bases; J trimming: 2 bases; junction bases outside the gene matches: 5. Germline lookup yields CDR1 SGHDT and CDR2 YYEEEE. The CDR3 nucleotides read TGTGCCAGCAGCTCCGGGGACAGGGATAACACTGAAGCTTTCTTT. This codes for CASSSGDRDNTEAFF.